The clone carrying this T cell receptor beta chain was found a few times. Other DNA sequences in the sample encode the same CDR3. Generated by immunoSEQ multiplex PCR, the TCRdb table keeps only in-frame clones and is missing some. The profile shows more than 25,000 clones, approximately 80% of them singletons. This CDR3 contains 12 residues. From germline, CDR1 is LNHDA and CDR2 SQIVND (reference sequence). V was clipped by 3 bases and J by 7 bases, with 7 bases between them. This record comes from a study of cytotoxic CD8 clonotypes in ibrutinib-treated CLL. Turning to the study itself: Samples showed on average about 280,000 productive templates and tens of thousands of productive rearrangements.

The chain couples TRBV19 to TRBJ1-5; no reliable D call. The sequencing here drew on PBMCs, taken after 36 months of ibrutinib treatment. The clonotype originates from a human donor with chronic lymphocytic leukemia. CDR3 sequence (DNA): TGTGCCAGTAGTATCTCGGACCAGCCCCAGCATTTT. This encodes CASSISDQPQHF.